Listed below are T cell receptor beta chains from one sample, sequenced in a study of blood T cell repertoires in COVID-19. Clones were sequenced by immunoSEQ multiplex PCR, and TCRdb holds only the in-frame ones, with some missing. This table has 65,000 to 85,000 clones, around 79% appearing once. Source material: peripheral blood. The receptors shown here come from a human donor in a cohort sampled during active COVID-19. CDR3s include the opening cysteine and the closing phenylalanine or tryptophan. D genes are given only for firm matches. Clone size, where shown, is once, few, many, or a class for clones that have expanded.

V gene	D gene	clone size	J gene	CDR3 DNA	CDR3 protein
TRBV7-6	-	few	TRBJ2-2	TGTGCCAGCAGCTTAGCTAGCACAACTCTTCCCGGGGAGCTGTTTTTT	CASSLASTTLPGELFF
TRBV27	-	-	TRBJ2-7	TGTGCCAGCAGTTTGCAACTAGCCTACGAGCAGTACTTC	CASSLQLAYEQYF
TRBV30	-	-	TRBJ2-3	TGTGCCTGGAGCGCAGGGGTATTAGATACGCAGTATTTT	CAWSAGVLDTQYF
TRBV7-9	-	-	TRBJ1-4	TGTGCCAGCAGCCCCCTGGAGGCAACTAATGAAAAACTGTTTTTT	CASSPLEATNEKLFF
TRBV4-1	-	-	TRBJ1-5	TGCGCCAGCAGCCAAGCAGCGGTTTATCAGCCCCAGCATTTT	CASSQAAVYQPQHF
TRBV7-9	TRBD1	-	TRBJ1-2	TGTGCCAGCAGTCGGACAGGGGCGGACTATGGCTACACCTTC	CASSRTGADYGYTF
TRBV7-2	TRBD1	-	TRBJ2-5	TGTGCCAGCAACCGGGACAGGCGACAAGAGACCCAGTACTTC	CASNRDRRQETQYF
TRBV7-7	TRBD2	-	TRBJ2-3	TGTGCTAGCAGCCCGGGGGGGCCTGGCACAGATACGCAGTATTTT	CASSPGGPGTDTQYF
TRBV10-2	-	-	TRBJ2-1	TGCGCCAGCAGTGATGTGCGGAGCTCCTACAATGAGCAGTTCTTC	CASSDVRSSYNEQFF
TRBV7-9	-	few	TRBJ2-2	TGTGCCAGCAGCTTAGCCCAGGGGTTCACCGGGGAGCTGTTTTTT	CASSLAQGFTGELFF
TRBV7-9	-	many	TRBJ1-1	TGTGCCAGCAGCTTAGTGGGGCCGGACCGGGTCACTGAAGCTTTCTTT	CASSLVGPDRVTEAFF
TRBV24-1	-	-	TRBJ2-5	TGTGCCACCAGTGTAGACCAAGAGACCCAGTACTTC	CATSVDQETQYF
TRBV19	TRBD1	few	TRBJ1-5	TGTGCCAGTAGTACCCCGGGACAGGGGGGCAATCAGCCCCAGCATTTT	CASSTPGQGGNQPQHF
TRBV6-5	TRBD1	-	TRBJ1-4	TGTGCCAGCAGCCCCAGTGGGACAGGGAATGAAAAACTGTTTTTT	CASSPSGTGNEKLFF
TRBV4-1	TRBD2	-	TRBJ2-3	TGCGCCAGCAGAGGGACTAGCGGTACAGATACGCAGTATTTT	CASRGTSGTDTQYF
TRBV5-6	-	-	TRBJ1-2	TGTGCCAGCAGCCCGGGGGGGGCTAACTATGGCTACACCTTC	CASSPGGANYGYTF
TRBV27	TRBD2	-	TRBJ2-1	TGTGCCAGCAGTCCGGGACTAGCGGTCTACAATGAGCAGTTCTTC	CASSPGLAVYNEQFF
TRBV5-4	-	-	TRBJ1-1	TGTGCCAGCAGCTTGGCCGGGTCCTCGAACACTGAAGCTTTCTTT	CASSLAGSSNTEAFF
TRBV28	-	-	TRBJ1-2	TGTGCCAGCAGTTTCAGGAACTATGGCTACACCTTC	CASSFRNYGYTF
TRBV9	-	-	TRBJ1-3	TGTGCCAGCAGCGCCCGGACACCTGGAAACACCATATATTTT	CASSARTPGNTIYF
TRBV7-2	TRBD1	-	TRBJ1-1	TGTGCCAGCATCGACGAGGGACAGCCTTTGGCTGAAGCTTTCTTT	CASIDEGQPLAEAFF
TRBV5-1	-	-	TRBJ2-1	TGCGCCAGTGACCTGGGGAGTTCCTACAATGAGCAGTTCTTC	CASDLGSSYNEQFF
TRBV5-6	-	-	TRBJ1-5	TGTGCCAGCAGCTTACGGGGCGGGGGTCGGAGTAATCAGCCCCAGCATTTT	CASSLRGGGRSNQPQHF
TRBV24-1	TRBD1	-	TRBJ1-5	TGTGCCACCAGTGACCTCACTGGCAGGGGGTTAAGGAATCAGCCCCAGCATTTT	CATSDLTGRGLRNQPQHF
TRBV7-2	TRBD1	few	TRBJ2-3	TGTGCCAGCAGCTTGGACAGGGGAAGGGACACAGATACGCAGTATTTT	CASSLDRGRDTDTQYF
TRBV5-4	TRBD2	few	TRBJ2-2	TGTGCCAGCTCCACTCGGGGAGCGGGAATCAGCGGGGAGCTGTTTTTT	CASSTRGAGISGELFF
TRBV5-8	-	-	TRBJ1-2	TGTGCCAGCAGCTTCAGACAGCGACCCCGAGGGGGCTATGGCTACACCTTC	CASSFRQRPRGGYGYTF
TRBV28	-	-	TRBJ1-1	TGTGCCAGCAGTTTCGCCCGACTGGACACTGAAGCTTTCTTT	CASSFARLDTEAFF
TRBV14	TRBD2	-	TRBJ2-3	TGTGCCAGCAGCCCCCCGGGACTAGCGGGGGGGCCCCCCACGACAGATACGCAGTATTTT	CASSPPGLAGGPPTTDTQYF
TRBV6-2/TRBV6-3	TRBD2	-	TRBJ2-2	TGTGCCAGCAGTTGGCCGGGACTAGCGGGAGGGGGAACCGGGGAGCTGTTTTTT	CASSWPGLAGGGTGELFF
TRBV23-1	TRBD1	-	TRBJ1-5	TGCGCCAGCAGTGACAGGGGAAATCAGCCCCAGCATTTT	CASSDRGNQPQHF
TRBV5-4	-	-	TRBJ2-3	TGTGCCATCACCCCAGACGGGAGTACGCAGTATTTT	CAITPDGSTQYF